This T cell receptor (beta chain) originates from a study of T cell repertoires in cytomegalovirus infection. Study overall: Carrying CMV and the relevant HLA type showed in public TCR beta signatures.

The CDR3 has 17 residues. Trimming took 4 bases from V and 0 from J, leaving 17 bases between them. Remarks on this clonotype: The antigen is undetermined.

TCRdb reprocessed the reads via MiXCR and lists one record per CDR3 protein. There are 400,000 or so distinct CDR3 sequences in the sample; approximately 18% occur only once, and 7.5% to 9% lies in the top ten. General study points: Adding up the frequency of public TCR beta families identified people who carried CMV plus the relevant HLA. HLA-C-restricted CMV clonotypes gave the most frequent clonotype in two of eight donors.

The source material was PBMCs. V gene TRBV12-3 or TRBV12-4 combines with J gene TRBJ2-3; tentatively, D is TRBD2 (6 bases). The clonotype originates from a human donor in good health (CMV status not recorded). Some clones in this sample may be carry-over from other donors' samples. CDR3 bases: TGTGCCAGCAGTTCCCCGAAAGCGGGTATTAGCACAGATACGCAGTATTTT. Translation: CASSSPKAGISTDTQYF.